The clone carrying this T cell receptor (beta chain) showed up just a few times. Its specificity is unknown. The sample belongs to a study of tumor-infiltrating lymphocytes in primary liver carcinoma. Trimming took 0 bases from V and 2 from J; bases not matched to a gene: 4. The germline V gene encodes CDR1 SGDLS and CDR2 YYNGEE. The CDR3 sequence is 15 residues long. Study-level points and caveats: Tumor-adjacent and tumor-blood pairs shared less of their repertoires than tumor region pairs shared.

Each 20-30 mg portion of unsorted bulk tissue served as the source for co-extraction of RNA and DNA. From around 520 ng of total RNA, TCR beta-specific cDNA was reverse-transcribed using a constant-region primer. What produced the TCR beta libraries was three nested multiplex PCR rounds using slightly modified ARM-PCR. The first two PCR rounds, roughly 9 cycles each, used TRBV1-TRBV30 forward primers and a C-beta reverse primer. Using its own MiXCR run on the multiplex PCR reads, TCRdb lists one record per CDR3 protein. The table shows about 99,000 distinct CDR3 sequences, with around 63% occurring only once.

The rearrangement uses TRBV9 and TRBJ2-5; 7 positions agree with TRBD1. Sequenced: liver tumor tissue from sampling region 5. Regarding subset: tumor region T5, tumor centre. The source of this sequence is a woman in her sixties with primary liver carcinoma and hepatitis B virus infection. CDR3 loop: CASSVGTGLQETQYF. The CDR3 coding sequence is TGTGCCAGCAGCGTAGGGACAGGTCTACAAGAGACCCAGTACTTC.